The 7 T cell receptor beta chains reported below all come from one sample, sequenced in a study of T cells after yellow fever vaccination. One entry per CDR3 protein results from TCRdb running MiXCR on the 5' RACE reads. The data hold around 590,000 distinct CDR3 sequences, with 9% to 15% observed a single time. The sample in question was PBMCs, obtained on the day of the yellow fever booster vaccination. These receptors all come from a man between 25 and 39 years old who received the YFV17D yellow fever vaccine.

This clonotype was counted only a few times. The CDR3: CASNAGIQETQYF. The CDR3 DNA follows: TGTGCCAGCAACGCGGGCATCCAAGAGACCCAGTACTTC. The V call is TRBV2, the J call TRBJ2-5; tentatively, D is TRBD2 (5 bases). Trimming left V 7 bases short and J 1 base short, with 10 bases between. The CDR3 has 13 amino acids. Germline V gene sequence: CDR1 SNHLY, CDR2 FYNNEI. Supplemented by reference TRBV2 and TRBJ2-5, the full variable domain reads EPEVTQTPSHQVTQMGQEVILRCVPISNHLYFYWYRQILGQKVEFLVSFYNNEISEKSEIFDDQFSVERPDGSNFTLKIRSTKLEDSAMYFCASNAGIQETQYFGPGTRLLVL.

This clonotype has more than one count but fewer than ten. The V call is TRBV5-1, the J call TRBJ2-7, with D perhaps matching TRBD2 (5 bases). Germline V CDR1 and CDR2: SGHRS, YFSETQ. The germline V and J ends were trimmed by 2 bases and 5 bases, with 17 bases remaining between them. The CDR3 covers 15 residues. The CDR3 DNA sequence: TGCGCCAGCAGCTTCGGAGCGGCGCGCACTCACGAGCAGTACTTC. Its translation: CASSFGAARTHEQYF.

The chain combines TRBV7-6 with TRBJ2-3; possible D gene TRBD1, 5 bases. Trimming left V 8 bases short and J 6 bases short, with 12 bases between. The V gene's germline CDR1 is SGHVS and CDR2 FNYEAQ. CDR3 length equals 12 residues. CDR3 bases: TGTGCCAGCGCTAGGGGTATCGATACGCAGTATTTT. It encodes CASARGIDTQYF.

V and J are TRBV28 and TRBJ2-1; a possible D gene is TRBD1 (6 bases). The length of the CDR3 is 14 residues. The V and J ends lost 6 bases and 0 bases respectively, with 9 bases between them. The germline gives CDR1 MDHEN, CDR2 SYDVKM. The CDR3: CASSRQVSYNEQFF. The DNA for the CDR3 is TGTGCCAGCAGCCGACAGGTCTCCTACAATGAGCAGTTCTTC. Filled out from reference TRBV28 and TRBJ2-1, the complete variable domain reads DVKVTQSSRYLVKRTGEKVFLECVQDMDHENMFWYRQDPGLGLRLIYFSYDVKMKEKGDIPEGYSVSREKKERFSLILESASTNQTSMYLCASSRQVSYNEQFFGPGTRLTVL.

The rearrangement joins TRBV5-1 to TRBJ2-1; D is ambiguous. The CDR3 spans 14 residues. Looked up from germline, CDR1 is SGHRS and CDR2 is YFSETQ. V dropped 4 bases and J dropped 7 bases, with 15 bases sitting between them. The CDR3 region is CASSPSSGWNEQFF. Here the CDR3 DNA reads TGCGCCAGCAGCCCATCATCCGGCTGGAATGAGCAGTTCTTC.

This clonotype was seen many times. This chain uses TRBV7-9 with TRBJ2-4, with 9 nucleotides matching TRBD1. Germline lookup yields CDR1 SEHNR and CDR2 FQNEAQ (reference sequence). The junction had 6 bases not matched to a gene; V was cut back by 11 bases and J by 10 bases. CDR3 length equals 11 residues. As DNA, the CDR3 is TGTGCCGTCCGGACAGGGGAGATTCAGTACTTC. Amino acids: CAVRTGEIQYF.

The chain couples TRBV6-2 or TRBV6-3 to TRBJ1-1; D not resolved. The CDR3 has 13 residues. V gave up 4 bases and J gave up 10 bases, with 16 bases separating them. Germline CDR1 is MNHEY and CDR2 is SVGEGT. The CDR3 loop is CASSSYLTEGAFF. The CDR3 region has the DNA TGTGCCAGCAGTTCCTACCTCACAGAAGGAGCTTTCTTT.